The 2 T cell receptor beta chains below were found in one sample sequenced in a study of cytomegalovirus exposure and HLA in healthy donors. PCR employed 60 Vbeta and 13 Jbeta primers. TCRdb's table, derived via immunoSEQ multiplex PCR, lists solely in-frame clones and lacks some. The profile shows 100,000 to 150,000 clones, approximately 8.9% of them singletons. Specimen: PBMCs. Every receptor here comes from a woman between 40 and 55 years old in good health and CMV-seropositive.

This clone turned up a few times. The chain links TRBV9 to TRBJ2-4; TRBD2 aligns across 8 bases. CDR3 length: 13 amino acids. Losses at the gene ends were 3 bases for V and 7 bases for J; bases not matched to a gene: 3. Germline V gene lookup returns CDR1 SGDLS and CDR2 YYNGEE. Here the CDR3 reads CASSAPGGNIQYF. In DNA form, the CDR3 reads TGTGCCAGCAGCGCCCCGGGGGGGAACATTCAGTACTTC.

The table lists this clone with a few counts. The chain couples TRBV27 to TRBJ2-7, with a tentative D call TRBD2 (6 bases). The CDR3 loop spans 14 amino acids. Trimming shortened V by 4 bases and J by 0 bases, and 10 bases separated the two germline ends. Germline CDR1 reads MNHEY; CDR2 reads SMNVEV (reference sequence). In nucleotides, the CDR3 is TGTGCCAGCAGTTCGCCCGGGGGCTCCTACGAGCAGTACTTC. Translating it yields CASSSPGGSYEQYF.